Below, 30 T cell receptor beta chains from the same sample are listed, as sequenced in a study of blood T cell repertoires in COVID-19. TCRdb's copy holds only in-frame clones and misses some; the assay was immunoSEQ multiplex PCR. The sample consists of 300,000 to 400,000 clones, roughly 85% of them appearing once. Sequencing was performed on PBMCs or T cells enriched from blood (not recorded which). The origin of the receptors is a middle-aged woman with acute COVID-19.

The genes are TRBV11-3 and TRBJ2-2, with 7 bases that match TRBD2. The CDR3 has 17 amino acids. Germline V gene sequence: CDR1 SGHNT, CDR2 YENEEA. V gave up 5 bases and J gave up 1 base; unmatched junction bases: 10. The CDR3 nucleotides are TGTGCCAGCAGCCCCGGAGTGGGGAGGGAGAACACCGGGGAGCTGTTTTTT. This encodes CASSPGVGRENTGELFF.

The chain is built from TRBV3-1 (or the pseudogene TRBV3-2) and TRBJ2-2, with 12 bases that match TRBD2. Germline CDR1 reads LGHDT; CDR2 reads YNNKEL (reference sequence). The CDR3 has 16 amino acids. Trimming cost V 4 bases and J 8 bases; bases outside gene matches: 8. CDR3 in DNA: TGTGCCAGCAGCCGACAACTAGCGGGGGGAACAGGGGAGCTGTTTTTT. This codes for CASSRQLAGGTGELFF.

V usage is TRBV7-2 and J usage is TRBJ2-7, with 13 bases aligning to TRBD2. Germline V gene data show CDR1 as SGHTA and CDR2 as FQGNSA. Trimming cost V 4 bases and J 6 bases; bases outside gene matches: 6. CDR3 length: 15 amino acids. The CDR3 DNA reads TGTGCCAGCAGCTACACTAGCGGGAGGGGGGTCGAGCAGTACTTC. Its protein product is CASSYTSGRGVEQYF.

The chain combines TRBV6-6 with TRBJ1-5; D is undetermined. Germline assignment: CDR1 MNHNY and CDR2 SVGAGI (reference sequence). The CDR3 is 13 amino acids. With 7 bases removed from V and 3 bases from J, the gap between germline ends came to 10 bases. The CDR3 DNA reads TGTGCCAGCACCCCAGATCTCAATCAGCCCCAGCATTTT. Its protein is CASTPDLNQPQHF.

CDR3 protein: CASSPPTGGFGANVLTF. CDR3 sequence (DNA): TGTGCCAGCTCACCACCGACAGGGGGATTTGGGGCCAACGTCCTGACTTTC. V gene TRBV18 combines with J gene TRBJ2-6; the match to TRBD1 covers 9 bases. J lost 3 bases, V lost 0 bases, and 3 bases had no gene match. Per germline, CDR1 KGHSH and CDR2 LQKENI. This CDR3 contains 17 residues.

The V call is TRBV4-3, the J call TRBJ2-3; 7 bases map to TRBD2. The V gene end was trimmed by 0 bases and the J gene end by 6 bases; junction bases not matched to a gene: 9. Looked up from germline, CDR1 is LGHNA and CDR2 is YSLEER. CDR3 size: 16 residues. CDR3 amino acids: CASSQDETFGGDTQYF. CDR3 sequence (DNA): TGCGCCAGCAGCCAAGATGAGACTTTCGGGGGGGATACGCAGTATTTT.

V gene TRBV6-2 or TRBV6-3 combines with J gene TRBJ2-3; unclear D gene. The CDR3 totals 12 residues. Germline V CDR1 and CDR2: MNHEY, SVGEGT. Trimming removed 5 bases at V and 6 bases at J, with 9 bases between. This CDR3 reads CASSIMSDTQYF. CDR3 sequence (DNA): TGTGCCAGCAGTATCATGTCCGATACGCAGTATTTT.

The V gene is TRBV6-2 or TRBV6-3, the J gene TRBJ2-4; TRBD1 aligns across 9 bases. J gave up 5 bases and V 5 bases, and 10 bases lay outside the gene matches. The CDR3 spans 16 residues. The germline V gene has CDR1 MNHEY and CDR2 SVGEGT. CDR3: CASSTGQGLWENIQYF. Written as DNA, the CDR3 is TGTGCCAGCAGTACTGGACAGGGGCTGTGGGAAAACATTCAGTACTTC.

J is TRBJ2-1 and V is TRBV4-2; 7 positions match TRBD2. V was pared by 1 base and J by 1 base, with 4 bases of the junction left unmatched. Germline V gives CDR1 LGHNA, CDR2 YNFKEQ. CDR3 length: 16 amino acids. The CDR3 loop is CASSQGGGNSYNEQFF. The CDR3 coding sequence is TGTGCCAGCAGCCAAGGCGGGGGAAATTCCTACAATGAGCAGTTCTTC.

CDR3 nucleotide sequence: TGTGCCAGTAGTATAGCCCCCTTAGACAGGAGGCCCCCGGAGCATTTT. This gives the protein CASSIAPLDRRPPEHF. The chain carries TRBV19 and TRBJ1-5; a weak D match, TRBD1 (6 bases). The germline gives CDR1 LNHDA, CDR2 SQIVND (reference sequence). The CDR3 has 16 residues. V lost 1 base, J lost 14 bases, and 24 bases lay in between.

This clone was counted a single time. This chain connects TRBV10-2 to TRBJ1-5, with 9 bases aligning to TRBD1. The CDR3 contains 15 residues. Germline V lookup: CDR1 WSHSY, CDR2 SAAADI. Trimming took 6 bases from V and 2 from J; bases not matched to a gene: 5. The CDR3 sequence: CASRGTGLGNQPQHF. In DNA form, the CDR3 reads TGCGCCAGCAGAGGGACAGGGCTAGGCAATCAGCCCCAGCATTTT.

The CDR3 sequence is CASSLVGKLAAQETQYF. CDR3 sequence (DNA): TGTGCCAGCAGCTTAGTAGGAAAACTAGCGGCCCAAGAGACCCAGTACTTC. The chain has TRBV11-2 and TRBJ2-5, with TRBD2 matching over 8 bases. CDR1 is SGHAT and CDR2 is FQNNGV in the germline V gene. With 1 base clipped from V and 1 base from J, the junction kept 8 bases outside the gene matches. CDR3 length: 17 amino acids.

This clone appeared a single time. The gene calls are TRBV5-1 and TRBJ2-1; 9 nucleotides align to TRBD1. Germline CDR1 and CDR2: SGHRS and YFSETQ. The CDR3 runs 15 residues. V was pared by 7 bases and J by 9 bases, with 14 bases of the junction left unmatched. CDR3 amino acids: CASSQGQGSDGEQFF. CDR3 bases: TGCGCCAGCTCACAAGGACAGGGGTCTGATGGTGAGCAGTTCTTC.

The chain carries TRBV6-5 and TRBJ2-7; D may be TRBD2 (6 bases). Deletions cut 0 bases from V and 6 bases from J, with 18 bases between. Per germline, CDR1 MNHEY and CDR2 SVGAGI. CDR3 length equals 16 residues. The CDR3, as DNA: TGTGCCAGCAGTTACTCAGGGGCGGGACGGCGGGGCGAGCAGTACTTC. It translates to CASSYSGAGRRGEQYF.

J is TRBJ1-1 and V is TRBV2, with D unresolved. Germline V gives CDR1 SNHLY, CDR2 FYNNEI. The CDR3 consists of 13 residues. V dropped 10 bases and J dropped 2 bases, with 14 bases sitting between them. CDR3 amino acids: CAISRETNTEAFF. CDR3 nucleotides: TGTGCCATCTCCCGGGAGACCAACACTGAAGCTTTCTTT. Complete variable domain (other parts from reference TRBV2 and TRBJ1-1): EPEVTQTPSHQVTQMGQEVILRCVPISNHLYFYWYRQILGQKVEFLVSFYNNEISEKSEIFDDQFSVERPDGSNFTLKIRSTKLEDSAMYFCAISRETNTEAFFGQGTRLTVV.

The chain joins TRBV24-1 to TRBJ2-7, with D possibly TRBD2 on 5 matching bases. CDR1 and CDR2 (germline): KGHDR, SFDVKD. The CDR3 runs to 17 residues. V gave up 3 bases and J gave up 4 bases, with 21 bases separating them. CDR3 coding DNA: TGTGCCACCAGTGATCCGGGCCCAGAAATTTTAGCGTACGAGCAGTACTTC. As protein: CATSDPGPEILAYEQYF.

The chain combines TRBV12-5 with TRBJ2-3, with D unresolved. The CDR3 totals 13 residues. V was clipped by 7 bases and J by 0 bases, with 8 bases between them. The germline gives CDR1 LGHNT, CDR2 FRNRAP. Here the CDR3 DNA reads TGTGCTAGTGTGGAGCGTAGCACAGATACGCAGTATTTT. It translates to CASVERSTDTQYF.

V gene TRBV15 combines with J gene TRBJ2-7; 9 bases agree with TRBD1. The CDR3 length is 16 residues. Germline V gene data show CDR1 as LNHNV and CDR2 as YYDKDF (reference sequence). Trimming cost V 5 bases and J 5 bases; bases outside gene matches: 13. CDR3: CATSPFMGQGVHEQYF. DNA of the CDR3: TGTGCCACCAGCCCCTTCATGGGACAGGGTGTCCACGAGCAGTACTTC. Combining the CDR3 with reference TRBV15 and TRBJ2-7 gives the whole variable domain DAMVIQNPRYQVTQFGKPVTLSCSQTLNHNVMYWYQQKSSQAPKLLFHYYDKDFNNEADTPDNFQSRRPNTSFCFLDIRSPGLGDTAMYLCATSPFMGQGVHEQYFGPGTRLTVT.

V is TRBV19 and J is TRBJ2-1, with a possible D match to TRBD1 (5 bases). The CDR3 is 14 residues long. Germline V gene data show CDR1 as LNHDA and CDR2 as SQIVND (reference sequence). The V end was cut by 9 bases, the J end by 0 bases, with 12 bases between. CDR3 nucleotides: TGTGCCAGCAGGGTAGCTGACTCCTACAATGAGCAGTTCTTC. Amino acid sequence: CASRVADSYNEQFF.

The rearrangement links TRBV4-2 to TRBJ1-2, with D unresolved. Germline CDR1 LGHNA, CDR2 YNFKEQ. The CDR3 length is 14 residues. Trimming pared 3 bases from V and 3 bases from J, leaving 11 bases between. The CDR3 spells CASSQKEADYGYTF. The CDR3, as DNA: TGTGCCAGCAGCCAGAAGGAGGCGGACTATGGCTACACCTTC.

This clone was counted a single time. This chain connects TRBV11-2 to TRBJ2-7, with D tentatively TRBD1 (6 bases). In germline, CDR1 is SGHAT, CDR2 FQNNGV. Trimming removed 6 bases at V and 2 bases at J, with 20 bases between. This CDR3 contains 16 residues. As DNA, the CDR3 is TGTGCCAGCAGAAAACCGGGACACCAAACTGCCTACGAGCAGTACTTC. Its protein product is CASRKPGHQTAYEQYF.

The chain combines TRBV5-1 with TRBJ2-1, with D perhaps matching TRBD1 (5 bases). This CDR3 contains 16 residues. The V gene's germline CDR1 is SGHRS and CDR2 YFSETQ. V was pared by 6 bases and J by 7 bases, with 23 bases between. The CDR3 DNA reads as TGCGCCAGCACCCTCATGGGCGATCCCAAGGGGAATGAGCAGTTCTTC. Protein product: CASTLMGDPKGNEQFF.

CDR3 sequence reads: CASSSRDRAGYTF. As DNA, the CDR3 is TGTGCCAGTAGTAGCCGGGACAGGGCCGGCTACACCTTC. The chain couples TRBV19 to TRBJ1-2, with 9 bases fitting TRBD1. V gave up 4 bases and J gave up 8 bases; unmatched junction bases: 5. CDR3 length: 13 amino acids. Germline V gene lookup returns CDR1 LNHDA and CDR2 SQIVND (reference sequence).

This clone was observed a few times. The gene calls are TRBV7-2 and TRBJ1-5; 7 positions agree with TRBD1. CDR3 length: 14 residues. Germline V gene lookup returns CDR1 SGHTA and CDR2 FQGNSA. J gave up 7 bases and V 2 bases, and 5 bases lay outside the gene matches. The CDR3 spells CASSLNRGKQPQHF. The CDR3 coding sequence is TGTGCCAGCAGCTTAAACAGGGGAAAGCAGCCCCAGCATTTT. Variable domain in full (rest from reference TRBV7-2 and TRBJ1-5): GAGVSQSPSNKVTEKGKDVELRCDPISGHTALYWYRQSLGQGLEFLIYFQGNSAPDKSGLPSDRFSAERTGGSVSTLTIQRTQQEDSAVYLCASSLNRGKQPQHFGDGTRLSIL.

This clone occurred once. The CDR3 sequence is CATSRGTGVTEAFF. The CDR3 DNA is TGTGCCACCAGCAGGGGGACAGGGGTCACTGAAGCTTTCTTT. V is TRBV15 and J is TRBJ1-1; TRBD1 matches 10 bases. The V gene's germline CDR1 is LNHNV and CDR2 YYDKDF (reference sequence). V shed 3 bases, J shed 4 bases, and the junction held 2 bases outside the gene matches. This CDR3 spans 14 amino acids.

This clone was seen a handful of times. The CDR3 spells CASSRTVMNTEAFF. Here the CDR3 DNA reads TGCGCCAGCAGTAGGACTGTAATGAACACTGAAGCTTTCTTT. This sequence joins TRBV10-2 and TRBJ1-1; no firm D call. This CDR3 is 14 amino acids long. Trimming stripped 5 bases from V and 0 bases from J, with 10 bases between. Germline V gives CDR1 WSHSY, CDR2 SAAADI.

The V and J genes are TRBV18 and TRBJ2-5; the match to TRBD2 covers 12 bases. The CDR3 consists of 14 residues. CDR1 and CDR2 (germline): KGHSH, LQKENI. Trimming at V came to 3 bases and at J to 4 bases, leaving 0 bases not matched to a gene. CDR3 sequence reads: CASSPGLAGETQYF. CDR3 DNA: TGTGCCAGCTCACCGGGACTAGCGGGAGAGACCCAGTACTTC.

V usage is TRBV6-2 or TRBV6-3 and J usage is TRBJ2-2; TRBD2 matches at 9 bases. The CDR3 covers 19 residues. J lost 1 base, V lost 2 bases, and 11 bases had no gene match. In germline, CDR1 is MNHEY, CDR2 SVGEGT. The CDR3 region has the DNA TGTGCCAGCAGTTACCCGTCCGGTGGACTAGCGCTGAACACCGGGGAGCTGTTTTTT. Its protein product is CASSYPSGGLALNTGELFF.

The chain joins TRBV29-1 to TRBJ2-7; D is perhaps TRBD1 (6 bases). The V and J ends lost 5 bases and 4 bases respectively, with 18 bases between them. Per germline, CDR1 SQVTM and CDR2 ANQGSEA. CDR3 length: 14 residues. The CDR3 DNA sequence: TGCAGCGTTACCCTACAGGGTACATTATACGAGCAGTACTTC. Its protein is CSVTLQGTLYEQYF.

This chain links TRBV11-2 with TRBJ2-4, with D tentatively TRBD1 (5 bases). Germline V gene data show CDR1 as SGHAT and CDR2 as FQNNGV. The CDR3 consists of 15 residues. Trimming stripped 5 bases from V and 0 bases from J, with 11 bases between. The CDR3 sequence is CASSPRQIAKNIQYF. As DNA, the CDR3 is TGTGCCAGCAGCCCAAGACAGATAGCCAAAAACATTCAGTACTTC.